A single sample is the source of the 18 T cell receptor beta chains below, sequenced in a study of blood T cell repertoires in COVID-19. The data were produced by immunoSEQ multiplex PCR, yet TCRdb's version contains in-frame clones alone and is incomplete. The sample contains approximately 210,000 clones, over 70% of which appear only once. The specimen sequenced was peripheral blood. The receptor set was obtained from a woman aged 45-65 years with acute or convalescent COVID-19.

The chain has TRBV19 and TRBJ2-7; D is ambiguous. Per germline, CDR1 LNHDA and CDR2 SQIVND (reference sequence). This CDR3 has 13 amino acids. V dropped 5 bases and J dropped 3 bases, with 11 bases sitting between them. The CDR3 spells CASSLRHHYEQYF. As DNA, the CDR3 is TGTGCCAGTAGTCTCCGACACCACTACGAGCAGTACTTC. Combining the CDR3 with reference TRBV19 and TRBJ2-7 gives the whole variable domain DGGITQSPKYLFRKEGQNVTLSCEQNLNHDAMYWYRQDPGQGLRLIYYSQIVNDFQKGDIAEGYSVSREKKESFPLTVTSAQKNPTAFYLCASSLRHHYEQYFGPGTRLTVT.

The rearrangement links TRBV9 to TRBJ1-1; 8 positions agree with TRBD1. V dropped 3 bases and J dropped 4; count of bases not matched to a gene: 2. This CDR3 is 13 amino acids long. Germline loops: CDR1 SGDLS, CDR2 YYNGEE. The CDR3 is CASSAGTGTEAFF. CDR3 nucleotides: TGTGCCAGCAGCGCGGGGACAGGCACTGAAGCTTTCTTT.

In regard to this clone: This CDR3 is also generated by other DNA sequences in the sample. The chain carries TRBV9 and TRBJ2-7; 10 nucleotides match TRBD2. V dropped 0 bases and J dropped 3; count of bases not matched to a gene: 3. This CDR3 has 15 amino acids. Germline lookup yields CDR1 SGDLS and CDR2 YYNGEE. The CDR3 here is CASSVGTSGIYEQYF. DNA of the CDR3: TGTGCCAGCAGCGTAGGTACTAGCGGGATCTACGAGCAGTACTTC.

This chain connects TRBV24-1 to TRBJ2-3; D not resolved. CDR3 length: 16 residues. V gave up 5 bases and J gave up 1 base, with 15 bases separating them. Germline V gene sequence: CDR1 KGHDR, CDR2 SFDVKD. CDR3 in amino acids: CATSGPGFLGTDTQYF. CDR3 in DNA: TGTGCCACCAGTGGGCCGGGTTTCCTGGGCACAGATACGCAGTATTTT.

In DNA, the CDR3 is TGTGCCAGCAGCTTAATGGGCAATCAGGGGATAGAGCAGTTCTTC. Its translation is CASSLMGNQGIEQFF. J is TRBJ2-1 and V is TRBV7-3; perhaps TRBD1 as D (6 bases). CDR3 size: 15 residues. V was trimmed by 1 base and J by 10 bases, leaving 17 bases between them. The germline CDR1 and CDR2 sequences are SGHTA and FQGTGA. The entire variable domain, with the rest obtained from reference TRBV7-3 and TRBJ2-1, is as follows: GAGVSQTPSNKVTEKGKYVELRCDPISGHTALYWYRQSLGQGPEFLIYFQGTGAADDSGLPNDRFFAVRPEGSVSTLKIQRTERGDSAVYLCASSLMGNQGIEQFFGPGTRLTVL.

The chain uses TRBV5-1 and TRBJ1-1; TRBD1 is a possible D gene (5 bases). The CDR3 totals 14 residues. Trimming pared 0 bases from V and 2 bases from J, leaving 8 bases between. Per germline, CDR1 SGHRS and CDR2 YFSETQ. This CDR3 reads CASSLEGPNTEAFF. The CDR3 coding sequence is TGCGCCAGCAGCTTGGAGGGGCCTAACACTGAAGCTTTCTTT.

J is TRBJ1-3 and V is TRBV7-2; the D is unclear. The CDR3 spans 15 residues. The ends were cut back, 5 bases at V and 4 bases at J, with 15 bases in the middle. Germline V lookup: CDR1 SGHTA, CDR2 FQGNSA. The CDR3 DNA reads TGTGCCAGCAGCCCCGACTGGACTGCGGGAAACACCATATATTTT. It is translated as CASSPDWTAGNTIYF.

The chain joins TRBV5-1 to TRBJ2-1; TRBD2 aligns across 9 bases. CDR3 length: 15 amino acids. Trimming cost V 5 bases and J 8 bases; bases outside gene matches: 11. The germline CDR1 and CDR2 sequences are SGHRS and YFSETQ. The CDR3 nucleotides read TGCGCCAGCAGTATTACACGGCGGGAGGGGGATGAGCAGTTCTTC. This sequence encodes CASSITRREGDEQFF. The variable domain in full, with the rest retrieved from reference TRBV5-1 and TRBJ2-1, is KAGVTQTPRYLIKTRGQQVTLSCSPISGHRSVSWYQQTPGQGLQFLFEYFSETQRNKGNFPGRFSGRQFSNSRSEMNVSTLELGDSALYLCASSITRREGDEQFFGPGTRLTVL.

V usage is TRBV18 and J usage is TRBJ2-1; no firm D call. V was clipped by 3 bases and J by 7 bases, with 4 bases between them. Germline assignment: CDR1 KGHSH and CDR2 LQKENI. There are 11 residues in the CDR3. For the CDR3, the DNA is TGTGCCAGCTCACCTTCAAATGAGCAGTTCTTC. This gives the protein CASSPSNEQFF.

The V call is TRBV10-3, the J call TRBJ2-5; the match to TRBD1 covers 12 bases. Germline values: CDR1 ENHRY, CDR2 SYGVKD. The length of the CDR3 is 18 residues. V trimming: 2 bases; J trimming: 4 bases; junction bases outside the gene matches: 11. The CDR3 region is CAISEPTGGTGGRETQYF. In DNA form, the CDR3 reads TGTGCCATCAGTGAGCCCACCGGAGGGACAGGGGGCCGAGAGACCCAGTACTTC.

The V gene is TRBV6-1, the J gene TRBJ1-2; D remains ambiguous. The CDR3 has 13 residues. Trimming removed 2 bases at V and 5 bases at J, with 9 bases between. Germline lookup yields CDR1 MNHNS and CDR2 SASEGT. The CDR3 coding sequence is TGTGCCAGCAGTGAATACCAGACTTATGGCTACACCTTC. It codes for CASSEYQTYGYTF.

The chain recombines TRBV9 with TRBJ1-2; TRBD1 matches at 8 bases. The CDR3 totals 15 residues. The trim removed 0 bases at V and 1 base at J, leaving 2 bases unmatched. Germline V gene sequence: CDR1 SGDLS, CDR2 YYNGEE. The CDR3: CASSVDGQGNYGYTF. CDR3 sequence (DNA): TGTGCCAGCAGCGTAGACGGACAGGGTAACTATGGCTACACCTTC. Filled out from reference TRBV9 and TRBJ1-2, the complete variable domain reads DSGVTQTPKHLITATGQRVTLRCSPRSGDLSVYWYQQSLDQGLQFLIQYYNGEERAKGNILERFSAQQFPDLHSELNLSSLELGDSALYFCASSVDGQGNYGYTFGSGTRLTVV.

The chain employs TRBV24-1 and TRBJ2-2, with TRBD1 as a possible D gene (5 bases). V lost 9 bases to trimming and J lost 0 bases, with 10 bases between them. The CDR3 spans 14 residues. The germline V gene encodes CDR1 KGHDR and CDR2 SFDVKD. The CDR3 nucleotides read TGTGCCACCCAGACAGACGCGAACACCGGGGAGCTGTTTTTT. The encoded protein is CATQTDANTGELFF.

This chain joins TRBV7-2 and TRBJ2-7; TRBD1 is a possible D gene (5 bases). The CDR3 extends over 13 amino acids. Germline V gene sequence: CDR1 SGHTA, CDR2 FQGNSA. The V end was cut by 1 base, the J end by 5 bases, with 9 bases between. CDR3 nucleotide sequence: TGTGCCAGCAGCTTAGTCGGCAGGGACGAGCAGTACTTC. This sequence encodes CASSLVGRDEQYF.

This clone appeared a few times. CDR3 nucleotides: TGCGCCAGCAGCTCCTGGGACAGGTCGACCTACGAGCAGTACTTC. It is translated as CASSSWDRSTYEQYF. The chain recombines TRBV5-1 with TRBJ2-7; 8 nucleotides match TRBD1. Germline loops: CDR1 SGHRS, CDR2 YFSETQ. The V and J ends lost 3 bases and 2 bases, in that order; junction bases with no gene match: 7. The CDR3 runs to 15 residues.

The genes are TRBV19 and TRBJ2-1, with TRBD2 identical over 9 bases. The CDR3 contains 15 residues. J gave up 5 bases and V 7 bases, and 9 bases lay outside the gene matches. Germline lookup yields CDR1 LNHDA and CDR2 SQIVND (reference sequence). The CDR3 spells CASTDRGGRDNEQFF. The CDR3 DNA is TGTGCCAGTACCGACCGGGGCGGGAGGGACAATGAGCAGTTCTTC. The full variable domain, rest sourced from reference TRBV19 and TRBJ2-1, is DGGITQSPKYLFRKEGQNVTLSCEQNLNHDAMYWYRQDPGQGLRLIYYSQIVNDFQKGDIAEGYSVSREKKESFPLTVTSAQKNPTAFYLCASTDRGGRDNEQFFGPGTRLTVL.

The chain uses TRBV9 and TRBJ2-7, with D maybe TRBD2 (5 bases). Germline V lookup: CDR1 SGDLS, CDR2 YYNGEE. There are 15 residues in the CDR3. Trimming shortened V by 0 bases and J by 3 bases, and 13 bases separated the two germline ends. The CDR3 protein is CASSVEGGPNYEQYF. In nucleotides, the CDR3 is TGTGCCAGCAGCGTAGAGGGCGGGCCAAACTACGAGCAGTACTTC.

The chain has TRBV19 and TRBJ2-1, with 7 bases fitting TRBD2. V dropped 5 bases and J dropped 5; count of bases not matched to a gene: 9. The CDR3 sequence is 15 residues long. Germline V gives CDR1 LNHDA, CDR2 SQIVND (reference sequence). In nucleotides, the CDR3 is TGTGCCAGTAGTTCCCATAGACTAGCAGACAATGAGCAGTTCTTC. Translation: CASSSHRLADNEQFF. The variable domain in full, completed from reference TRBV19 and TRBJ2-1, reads DGGITQSPKYLFRKEGQNVTLSCEQNLNHDAMYWYRQDPGQGLRLIYYSQIVNDFQKGDIAEGYSVSREKKESFPLTVTSAQKNPTAFYLCASSSHRLADNEQFFGPGTRLTVL.